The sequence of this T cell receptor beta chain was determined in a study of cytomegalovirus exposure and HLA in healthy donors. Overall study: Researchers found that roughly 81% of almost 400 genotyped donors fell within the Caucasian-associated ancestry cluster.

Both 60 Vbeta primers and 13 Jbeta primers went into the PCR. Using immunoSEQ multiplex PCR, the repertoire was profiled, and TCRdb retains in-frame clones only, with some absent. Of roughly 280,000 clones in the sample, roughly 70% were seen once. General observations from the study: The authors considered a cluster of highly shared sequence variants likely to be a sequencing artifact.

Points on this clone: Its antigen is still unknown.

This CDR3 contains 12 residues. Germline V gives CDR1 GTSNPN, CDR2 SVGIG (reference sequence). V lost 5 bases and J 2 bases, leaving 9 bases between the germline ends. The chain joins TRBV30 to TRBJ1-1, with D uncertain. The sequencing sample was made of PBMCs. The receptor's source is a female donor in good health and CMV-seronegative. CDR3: CAWSRTNTEAFF. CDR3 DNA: TGTGCCTGGTCCAGGACTAACACTGAAGCTTTCTTT.